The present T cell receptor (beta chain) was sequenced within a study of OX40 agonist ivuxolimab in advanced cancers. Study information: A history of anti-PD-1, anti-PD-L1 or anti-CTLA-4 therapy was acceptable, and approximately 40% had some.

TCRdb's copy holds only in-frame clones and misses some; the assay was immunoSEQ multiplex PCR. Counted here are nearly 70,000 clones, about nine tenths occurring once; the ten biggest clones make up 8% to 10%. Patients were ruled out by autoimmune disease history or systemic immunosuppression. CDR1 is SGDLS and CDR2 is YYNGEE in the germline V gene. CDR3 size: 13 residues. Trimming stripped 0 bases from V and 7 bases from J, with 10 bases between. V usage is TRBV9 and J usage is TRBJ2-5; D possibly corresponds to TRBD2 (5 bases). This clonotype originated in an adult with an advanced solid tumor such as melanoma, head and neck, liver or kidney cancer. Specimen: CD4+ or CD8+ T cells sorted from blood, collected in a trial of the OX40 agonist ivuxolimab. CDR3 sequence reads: CASSVATEGTQYF. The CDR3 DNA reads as TGTGCCAGCAGCGTAGCTACTGAGGGGACCCAGTACTTC.